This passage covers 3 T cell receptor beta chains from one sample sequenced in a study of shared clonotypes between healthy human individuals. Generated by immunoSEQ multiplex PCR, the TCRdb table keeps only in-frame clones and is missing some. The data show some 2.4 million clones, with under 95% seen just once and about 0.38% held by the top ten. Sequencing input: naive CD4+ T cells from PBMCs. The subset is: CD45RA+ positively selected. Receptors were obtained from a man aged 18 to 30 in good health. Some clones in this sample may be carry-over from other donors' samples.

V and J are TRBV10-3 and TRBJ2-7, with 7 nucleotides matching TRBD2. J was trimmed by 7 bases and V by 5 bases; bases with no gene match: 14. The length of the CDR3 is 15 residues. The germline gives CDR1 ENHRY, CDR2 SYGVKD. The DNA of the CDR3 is TGTGCCATCAGTATCGGGGGGATCGGGTCTACGGAGCAGTACTTC. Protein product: CAISIGGIGSTEQYF.

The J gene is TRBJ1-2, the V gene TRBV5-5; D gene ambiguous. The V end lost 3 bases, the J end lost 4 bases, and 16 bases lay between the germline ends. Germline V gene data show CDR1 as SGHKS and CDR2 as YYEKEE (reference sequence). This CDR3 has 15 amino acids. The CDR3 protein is CASSYTTGQSYGYTF. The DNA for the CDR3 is TGTGCCAGCAGCTACACGACCGGCCAGAGCTATGGCTACACCTTC.

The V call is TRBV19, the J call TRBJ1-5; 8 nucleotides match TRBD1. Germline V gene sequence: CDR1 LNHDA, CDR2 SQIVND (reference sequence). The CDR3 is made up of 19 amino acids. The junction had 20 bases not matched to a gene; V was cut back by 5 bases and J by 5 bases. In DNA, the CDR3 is TGTGCCAGTAGTCGAGGCCAGGACAGGGCGTATGGAATTCATCAGCCCCAGCATTTT. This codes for CASSRGQDRAYGIHQPQHF.